These 20 T cell receptor beta chains came from one sample sequenced in a study of cytomegalovirus exposure and HLA in healthy donors. Use of 60 Vbeta and 13 Jbeta primers characterized the PCR. Clones were sequenced by immunoSEQ multiplex PCR, and TCRdb holds only the in-frame ones, with some missing. Its table records just under 60,000 clones. Sequences were obtained from PBMCs. The receptors stem from a male donor in good health and CMV-seronegative.

The chain uses TRBV6-4 and TRBJ1-1; 7 bases are shared with TRBD1. This CDR3 is 19 amino acids long. CDR1 is MRHNA and CDR2 is SNTAGT in the germline V gene. Germline trimming cut 7 bases from V and 0 bases from J; bases unmatched to any gene: 20. As DNA, the CDR3 is TGTGCCAGCAAGCCAACCCTGGACAGGCCCAACAGCATGAACACTGAAGCTTTCTTT. It encodes CASKPTLDRPNSMNTEAFF.

The chain carries TRBV30 and TRBJ2-1; TRBD2 aligns across 8 bases. The length of the CDR3 is 14 residues. After removal of 2 bases from V and 7 bases from J, the junction contained 7 bases not matched to a gene. Germline assignment: CDR1 GTSNPN and CDR2 SVGIG (reference sequence). CDR3 bases: TGTGCCTGGAGTCCGGCGGGAGGCGATAATGAGCAGTTCTTC. It encodes CAWSPAGGDNEQFF.

V gene TRBV28 combines with J gene TRBJ2-7; 12 nucleotides match TRBD1. There are 16 residues in the CDR3. With 4 bases clipped from V and 1 base from J, the junction kept 5 bases outside the gene matches. CDR1 and CDR2 from the germline V gene are MDHEN and SYDVKM. This CDR3 reads CASSSPGQGASYEQYF. For the CDR3, the DNA is TGTGCCAGCAGTTCACCGGGACAGGGGGCGTCCTACGAGCAGTACTTC.

The chain carries TRBV7-8 and TRBJ2-7; the match to TRBD2 covers 7 bases. Germline CDR1 reads SGHVS; CDR2 reads FQNEAQ. With 5 bases clipped from V and 5 bases from J, the junction kept 15 bases outside the gene matches. The CDR3 spans 16 residues. The DNA for the CDR3 is TGTGCCAGCAGCCTCCGAGGACTAGGACCCGCGGACGAGCAGTACTTC. Translation gives CASSLRGLGPADEQYF.

The rearrangement joins TRBV18 to TRBJ1-2; the D gene is possibly TRBD1 (6 bases). V lost 6 bases and J 6 bases, leaving 14 bases between the germline ends. The CDR3 contains 13 residues. Per the germline V gene, CDR1 is KGHSH and CDR2 is LQKENI. The CDR3 sequence is CASSPRDTDGYTF. In nucleotides, the CDR3 is TGTGCCAGCTCCCCTAGGGACACCGATGGCTACACCTTC.

The chain links TRBV2 to TRBJ1-1, with TRBD1 matching 7 bases. Trimming took 5 bases from V and 0 from J; bases not matched to a gene: 3. The CDR3 runs 14 residues. Germline assignment: CDR1 SNHLY and CDR2 FYNNEI. This chain's CDR3 is CASSIQGLNTEAFF. The CDR3 DNA reads TGTGCCAGCAGTATACAGGGGCTGAACACTGAAGCTTTCTTT. The variable domain in full, completed from reference TRBV2 and TRBJ1-1, reads EPEVTQTPSHQVTQMGQEVILRCVPISNHLYFYWYRQILGQKVEFLVSFYNNEISEKSEIFDDQFSVERPDGSNFTLKIRSTKLEDSAMYFCASSIQGLNTEAFFGQGTRLTVV.

The chain combines TRBV12-5 with TRBJ1-3; tentative D call: TRBD1 (6 bases). Germline loops: CDR1 LGHNT, CDR2 FRNRAP. The CDR3 runs to 17 residues. With 2 bases removed from V and 0 bases from J, the gap between germline ends came to 14 bases. Here the CDR3 reads CASGLRSTGISGNTIYF. Here the CDR3 DNA reads TGTGCTAGTGGTTTGAGGAGCACAGGGATCTCTGGAAACACCATATATTTT.

The V call is TRBV27, the J call TRBJ2-2, with D maybe TRBD1 (5 bases). V shed 1 base and J shed 1 base, with 7 bases lying between them. This CDR3 spans 15 amino acids. The germline gives CDR1 MNHEY, CDR2 SMNVEV (reference sequence). The CDR3 sequence is CASSLWQGNTGELFF. The CDR3, as DNA: TGTGCCAGCAGTTTATGGCAGGGGAACACCGGGGAGCTGTTTTTT.

V and J are TRBV4-1 and TRBJ2-5, with D tentatively TRBD2 (6 bases). Trimming shortened V by 1 base and J by 4 bases, and 16 bases separated the two germline ends. Germline values: CDR1 MGHRA, CDR2 YSYEKL. The CDR3 has 16 amino acids. In DNA, the CDR3 is TGCGCCAGCAGCCAAGCGGAAAACAGGAGGGCAGAGACCCAGTACTTC. Protein product: CASSQAENRRAETQYF.

V is TRBV18 and J is TRBJ2-1, with D uncertain. The V end was cut by 3 bases, the J end by 2 bases, with 8 bases between. This CDR3 has 14 residues. Per the germline V gene, CDR1 is KGHSH and CDR2 is LQKENI. The CDR3 DNA sequence: TGTGCCAGCTCACCGGGCAGCCCCTACAATGAGCAGTTCTTC. Protein sequence: CASSPGSPYNEQFF.

The gene calls are TRBV7-9 and TRBJ1-4; D is undetermined. V was pared by 5 bases and J by 0 bases, with 10 bases between. CDR1 and CDR2 from the germline V gene are SEHNR and FQNEAQ (reference sequence). The CDR3 is made up of 15 amino acids. This CDR3 is CASSPDGATNEKLFF. In nucleotides, the CDR3 is TGTGCCAGCAGCCCCGACGGAGCAACTAATGAAAAACTGTTTTTT.

V is TRBV9 and J is TRBJ2-1, with D possibly being TRBD2 (6 bases). This CDR3 is built from 12 residues. Trimming took off 3 bases at V and 12 bases at J, with 13 bases between the two ends. Germline assignment: CDR1 SGDLS and CDR2 YYNGEE. The chain's CDR3 is CASSGGDLRQFF. The CDR3 DNA sequence: TGTGCCAGCAGCGGGGGGGACCTAAGGCAGTTCTTC.

The chain recombines TRBV4-1 with TRBJ1-6; 7 bases fit TRBD1. CDR3 length: 16 residues. CDR1 and CDR2 (germline): MGHRA, YSYEKL. V shed 0 bases, J shed 10 bases, and the junction held 9 bases outside the gene matches. The CDR3 coding sequence is TGCGCCAGCAGCCAAGATTCGAGGAAAGGGGGCTCACCCCTCCACTTT. This encodes CASSQDSRKGGSPLHF.

The J gene is TRBJ1-5, the V gene TRBV6-6; 9 nucleotides align to TRBD1. The CDR3 contains 15 residues. The germline CDR1 and CDR2 sequences are MNHNY and SVGAGI (reference sequence). With V trimmed by 6 bases and J by 3 bases, 6 bases remained unmatched. This chain's CDR3 is CASRPRDRVNQPQHF. DNA for the CDR3: TGTGCCAGCAGGCCCCGGGACAGGGTCAATCAGCCCCAGCATTTT.

This chain uses TRBV23-1 with TRBJ2-7, with D maybe TRBD1 (6 bases). TRBV23-1 is designated an ORF whose function remains uncertain. The CDR3 totals 14 residues. Trimming took off 2 bases at V and 0 bases at J, with 8 bases between the two ends. The CDR3 spells CASSQGRGSYEQYF. CDR3 coding DNA: TGCGCCAGCAGTCAAGGCAGGGGCTCCTACGAGCAGTACTTC.

Remarks on this clone: The same CDR3 is also encoded by other DNA sequences in this sample. The J gene is TRBJ2-5, the V gene TRBV10-3; weak D call: TRBD1 (5 bases). This CDR3 has 11 residues. Germline V lookup: CDR1 ENHRY, CDR2 SYGVKD. Trimming removed 2 bases at V and 9 bases at J, with 7 bases between. The CDR3 DNA reads TGTGCCATCAGTGAGAAGGGGCCCCAGTACTTC. As protein: CAISEKGPQYF.

The chain joins TRBV28 to TRBJ1-5, with D tentatively TRBD1 (6 bases). The germline V and J ends were trimmed by 5 bases and 0 bases, with 17 bases remaining between them. Looked up from germline, CDR1 is MDHEN and CDR2 is SYDVKM. The CDR3 consists of 17 residues. The CDR3, as DNA: TGTGCCAGCAGTATACTCGGGACACATTATAGCAATCAGCCCCAGCATTTT. Its protein is CASSILGTHYSNQPQHF.

The chain combines TRBV7-2 with TRBJ2-1; maybe TRBD1 (6 bases). The germline V gene encodes CDR1 SGHTA and CDR2 FQGNSA. V lost 5 bases to trimming and J lost 0 bases, with 14 bases between them. The CDR3 runs 16 residues. CDR3 sequence (DNA): TGTGCCAGCAGCCCAGAGCAGGGGCCCTCCTACAATGAGCAGTTCTTC. This gives the protein CASSPEQGPSYNEQFF. Complete variable domain (other parts from reference TRBV7-2 and TRBJ2-1): GAGVSQSPSNKVTEKGKDVELRCDPISGHTALYWYRQSLGQGLEFLIYFQGNSAPDKSGLPSDRFSAERTGGSVSTLTIQRTQQEDSAVYLCASSPEQGPSYNEQFFGPGTRLTVL.

The chain couples TRBV28 to TRBJ1-6; D might be TRBD1 (5 bases). CDR1 and CDR2 (germline): MDHEN, SYDVKM. Trimming removed 2 bases at V and 5 bases at J, with 10 bases between. CDR3 size: 15 residues. CDR3 region: CASSLTGSDNSPLHF. The CDR3 DNA follows: TGTGCCAGCAGTTTAACAGGATCTGATAATTCACCCCTCCACTTT.

The chain combines TRBV28 with TRBJ1-1, with 9 bases fitting TRBD1. This CDR3 has 15 residues. The V gene end was trimmed by 11 bases and the J gene end by 0 bases; junction bases not matched to a gene: 10. The germline gives CDR1 MDHEN, CDR2 SYDVKM. The CDR3 loop is CAVDPGTGMNTEAFF. The CDR3 coding sequence is TGTGCCGTCGACCCCGGGACAGGGATGAACACTGAAGCTTTCTTT. The whole variable domain, remainder taken from reference TRBV28 and TRBJ1-1, is DVKVTQSSRYLVKRTGEKVFLECVQDMDHENMFWYRQDPGLGLRLIYFSYDVKMKEKGDIPEGYSVSREKKERFSLILESASTNQTSMYLCAVDPGTGMNTEAFFGQGTRLTVV.